These 28 T cell receptor beta chains were all obtained from the same sample, sequenced in a study of T-cell reconstitution after alpha-beta-depleted transplantation in children. Unique molecular identifiers were built into the TCRbeta library. TCRdb called the PCR reads again in MiXCR, with one record for every CDR3 protein. The sample records around 250,000 distinct CDR3 sequences, 25% being singletons. Material: PBMCs, obtained before TCRalphabeta/CD19-depleted stem cell transplant. Receptors originate from a girl aged 2 to 10 with Fanconi anemia, due to receive a stem cell transplant.

The chain uses TRBV18 and TRBJ2-1; 7 bases match TRBD1. The ends lost 3 bases at V and 9 bases at J; junction bases unmatched: 8. Germline assignment: CDR1 KGHSH and CDR2 LQKENI. The CDR3 has 14 amino acids. The CDR3 loop reads CASSPWVAGGEQFF. The CDR3 region has the DNA TGTGCCAGCTCACCCTGGGTGGCAGGGGGTGAGCAGTTCTTC. The variable domain in full, with the rest retrieved from reference TRBV18 and TRBJ2-1, is NAGVMQNPRHLVRRRGQEARLRCSPMKGHSHVYWYRQLPEEGLKFMVYLQKENIIDESGMPKERFSAEFPKEGPSILRIQQVVRGDSAAYFCASSPWVAGGEQFFGPGTRLTVL.

This clonotype has only a few counts. The gene calls are TRBV12-3 or TRBV12-4 and TRBJ2-6; D call uncertain. This CDR3 is built from 17 residues. Trimming pared 0 bases from V and 0 bases from J, leaving 9 bases between. The CDR3 sequence is CASSLASSDSGANVLTF. CDR3 nucleotides: TGTGCCAGCAGTTTAGCGTCCTCAGACTCTGGGGCCAACGTCCTGACTTTC.

This clonotype was counted many times. The V gene is TRBV9, the J gene TRBJ2-1, with 10 bases fitting TRBD1. The CDR3 totals 15 residues. Germline V gives CDR1 SGDLS, CDR2 YYNGEE. Unmatched junction bases numbered 5, after V lost 1 base and J lost 7 bases. CDR3 DNA: TGTGCCAGCAGCGTAAGGGACAGGGGTGGAAATGAGCAGTTCTTC. This translates into CASSVRDRGGNEQFF.

This chain links TRBV5-1 with TRBJ2-1, with 8 bases matching TRBD2. Per germline, CDR1 SGHRS and CDR2 YFSETQ. J lost 3 bases, V lost 2 bases, and 4 bases had no gene match. This CDR3 has 15 residues. The CDR3 reads CASSLDGGDYNEQFF. As DNA, the CDR3 is TGCGCCAGCAGCTTAGACGGGGGGGACTACAATGAGCAGTTCTTC.

The CDR3 DNA is TGTGCCAGCAGTTACGACATTGTAAACTATGGCTACACCTTC. Translated: CASSYDIVNYGYTF. The chain employs TRBV6-5 and TRBJ1-2; D gene unclear. Germline V lookup: CDR1 MNHEY, CDR2 SVGAGI. CDR3 size: 14 residues. The V end was cut by 2 bases, the J end by 2 bases, with 9 bases between.

The rearrangement links TRBV4-2 to TRBJ2-7; tentative D call: TRBD1 (5 bases). The germline V gene has CDR1 LGHNA and CDR2 YNFKEQ. This CDR3 has 13 residues. V lost 3 bases and J 0 bases, leaving 6 bases between the germline ends. The CDR3 here is CASSQTVSYEQYF. CDR3 DNA: TGTGCCAGCAGCCAGACAGTCTCCTACGAGCAGTACTTC.

With regard to this clonotype: In this CDR3 the conserved last residue, phenylalanine or tryptophan, is missing, so a read error is likely. The chain joins TRBV29-1 to TRBJ1-3, with D possibly TRBD1 on 5 matching bases. V lost 6 bases and J 2 bases, leaving 14 bases between the germline ends. The germline V gene encodes CDR1 SQVTM and CDR2 ANQGSEA. The CDR3 runs 14 residues. CDR3 region: CSVQPTVPGNTIYS. CDR3 nucleotides: TGCAGCGTCCAACCGACAGTACCTGGAAACACCATATATTCT.

The rearrangement uses TRBV13 and TRBJ2-4; TRBD1 matches 8 bases. CDR1 is PRHDT and CDR2 is FYEKMQ in the germline V gene (reference sequence). There are 15 residues in the CDR3. With 6 bases clipped from V and 7 bases from J, the junction kept 11 bases outside the gene matches. The CDR3, as DNA: TGTGCCAGCAGTCCTCCAGGGGGCCAGAGGAACATTCAGTACTTC. Protein sequence: CASSPPGGQRNIQYF. The whole variable domain, filled in from reference TRBV13 and TRBJ2-4, reads AAGVIQSPRHLIKEKRETATLKCYPIPRHDTVYWYQQGPGQDPQFLISFYEKMQSDKGSIPDRFSAQQFSDYHSELNMSSLELGDSALYFCASSPPGGQRNIQYFGAGTRLSVL.

The rearrangement uses TRBV20-1 and TRBJ2-1; D unresolved. The germline V and J ends were trimmed by 0 bases and 4 bases, with 10 bases remaining between them. CDR3 length equals 14 residues. Germline V gene lookup returns CDR1 DFQATT and CDR2 SNEGSKA (reference sequence). The DNA for the CDR3 is TGCAGTGCTAGAGATGTCCTCTATTACAATGAGCAGTTCTTC. Its protein is CSARDVLYYNEQFF.

This clonotype occurred many times. The chain recombines TRBV12-3 or TRBV12-4 with TRBJ2-7; D is unresolved. The CDR3 sequence is 12 residues long. Trimming shortened V by 5 bases and J by 1 base, and 6 bases separated the two germline ends. CDR3 amino acids: CASSTVSYEQYF. For the CDR3, the DNA is TGTGCCAGCAGTACAGTGTCCTACGAGCAGTACTTC.

The J gene is TRBJ2-1, the V gene TRBV29-1; 7 bases are a match to TRBD2. J lost 1 base, V lost 4 bases, and 10 bases had no gene match. CDR3 size: 16 residues. Germline CDR1 and CDR2: SQVTM and ANQGSEA. The CDR3 loop is CSVGRLAVGSYNEQFF. The CDR3, as DNA: TGCAGCGTTGGACGGCTAGCGGTTGGTTCCTACAATGAGCAGTTCTTC.

This clonotype appeared a few times. This chain uses TRBV24-1 with TRBJ2-1; the match to TRBD1 covers 10 bases. Germline loops: CDR1 KGHDR, CDR2 SFDVKD. The V segment lost 2 bases and the J segment 6 bases; nucleotides outside the gene matches: 3. The CDR3 sequence is 15 residues long. The CDR3 sequence is CATSDWDRGSNEQFF. The CDR3 nucleotides are TGTGCCACCAGTGATTGGGACAGGGGCAGCAATGAGCAGTTCTTC.

The CDR3 sequence is CSATTGTSDSYEQYF. The CDR3 nucleotides read TGCAGTGCTACTACCGGGACTAGCGACTCCTACGAGCAGTACTTC. This rearrangement joins TRBV20-1 to TRBJ2-7; TRBD2 agrees at 10 bases. From germline, CDR1 is DFQATT and CDR2 SNEGSKA (reference sequence). Trimming removed 4 bases from V and 0 bases from J; junction bases left unmatched: 6. CDR3 length: 15 residues.

The chain recombines TRBV29-1 with TRBJ1-1; D remains ambiguous. V lost 0 bases and J lost 8, with 7 bases in between. The CDR3 length is 11 residues. Germline V CDR1 and CDR2: SQVTM, ANQGSEA. This CDR3 is CSVEDPTEAFF. CDR3 DNA: TGCAGCGTTGAAGATCCCACGGAAGCTTTCTTT.

This clonotype was observed many times. The chain carries TRBV29-1 and TRBJ2-7; D perhaps matches TRBD1 (5 bases). Germline V CDR1 and CDR2: SQVTM, ANQGSEA. The V gene lost 4 bases and the J gene lost 3 bases, with 13 bases spanning the gap. This CDR3 has 13 residues. This chain's CDR3 is CSVVWQGIYEQYF. Written as DNA, the CDR3 is TGCAGCGTTGTATGGCAGGGAATCTACGAGCAGTACTTC.

This clonotype occurred many times. This rearrangement joins TRBV29-1 to TRBJ2-1; D is unclear. Germline V gives CDR1 SQVTM, CDR2 ANQGSEA. Between the trimmed V and J ends, which lost 4 bases and 2 bases, there was a span of 15 bases. The CDR3 consists of 15 residues. The DNA for the CDR3 is TGCAGCGTTGGGTTATCGGGTCTTCCCTACAATGAGCAGTTCTTC. Translated: CSVGLSGLPYNEQFF.

This clonotype was detected many times. This rearrangement joins TRBV12-3 or TRBV12-4 to TRBJ1-1; tentatively, D is TRBD1 (6 bases). The V and J ends lost 5 bases and 4 bases respectively, with 23 bases between them. The CDR3 spans 17 residues. The CDR3 here is CASSTPVTRGRSTEAFF. CDR3 coding DNA: TGTGCCAGCAGTACCCCGGTTACCAGGGGACGGAGCACTGAAGCTTTCTTT.

The sample holds many counts of this clonotype. This chain joins TRBV12-3 or TRBV12-4 and TRBJ2-1; 9 bases agree with TRBD2. The V gene end was trimmed by 8 bases and the J gene end by 0 bases; junction bases not matched to a gene: 14. This CDR3 comprises 18 residues. The CDR3: CASRSGRPALSSYNEQFF. In DNA form, the CDR3 reads TGTGCCAGCCGGAGCGGGAGGCCCGCCCTCAGCTCCTACAATGAGCAGTTCTTC.

This clonotype was seen only a few times. J is TRBJ2-1 and V is TRBV29-1, with D uncertain. Germline V gives CDR1 SQVTM, CDR2 ANQGSEA. The CDR3 runs to 15 residues. Trimming cost V 2 bases and J 4 bases, with 15 bases left between them. The CDR3 is CSVERLPPLYNEQFF. In nucleotides, the CDR3 is TGCAGCGTTGAAAGGCTTCCTCCCCTATACAATGAGCAGTTCTTC.

This clonotype was counted a few times. The chain combines TRBV5-1 with TRBJ1-6, with a weak D call TRBD1 (6 bases). Germline assignment: CDR1 SGHRS and CDR2 YFSETQ. The CDR3 length is 15 residues. V lost 5 bases to trimming and J lost 7 bases, with 16 bases between them. In DNA, the CDR3 is TGCGCCAGCAGTGATTCAGGGGTAGGAAATTCACCCCTCCACTTT. This codes for CASSDSGVGNSPLHF.

This clonotype was detected a few times. The rearrangement links TRBV12-3 or TRBV12-4 to TRBJ2-4, with TRBD1 matching over 8 bases. This CDR3 comprises 13 residues. Unmatched junction bases numbered 11, after V lost 8 bases and J lost 11 bases. This CDR3 is CASGPGQAQLQYF. The CDR3 DNA sequence: TGTGCCAGCGGGCCGGGACAGGCCCAGCTTCAGTACTTC.

At least ten counts were recorded for this clonotype. The J gene is TRBJ2-5, the V gene TRBV10-3; TRBD2 might be the D (6 bases). The CDR3 totals 19 residues. Trimming removed 0 bases at V and 1 base at J, with 21 bases between. CDR1 is ENHRY and CDR2 is SYGVKD in the germline V gene. CDR3 nucleotide sequence: TGTGCCATCAGTGAGTCGGCACTTCGCGGGATTGGAGGCCAAGAGACCCAGTACTTC. It encodes CAISESALRGIGGQETQYF.

The chain carries TRBV29-1 and TRBJ2-5; D is perhaps TRBD1 or TRBD2 (5 bases each). The CDR3 covers 13 residues. Germline V gene lookup returns CDR1 SQVTM and CDR2 ANQGSEA. Trimming cost V 5 bases and J 2 bases, with 12 bases left between them. The CDR3 loop reads CSVTGTAQETQYF. For the CDR3, the DNA is TGCAGCGTTACCGGGACGGCACAAGAGACCCAGTACTTC.

The genes are TRBV20-1 and TRBJ2-1; 9 bases align to TRBD2. Losses at the gene ends were 4 bases for V and 8 bases for J; bases not matched to a gene: 15. Germline loops: CDR1 DFQATT, CDR2 SNEGSKA (reference sequence). CDR3 size: 16 residues. The CDR3 spells CSAIHFSGSEGDEQFF. The DNA for the CDR3 is TGCAGTGCTATTCATTTTAGCGGGAGTGAGGGGGATGAGCAGTTCTTC.

This clonotype has just a few counts. The chain is built from TRBV29-1 and TRBJ2-4, with D uncertain. The germline CDR1 and CDR2 sequences are SQVTM and ANQGSEA. V shed 7 bases and J shed 8 bases, with 15 bases lying between them. This CDR3 contains 12 residues. CDR3 protein: CSAGYHQDIQYF. CDR3 DNA: TGCAGCGCTGGGTATCATCAGGACATTCAGTACTTC.

The genes are TRBV19 and TRBJ2-1, with D perhaps given as TRBD1 or TRBD2 (6 bases each). The germline V gene encodes CDR1 LNHDA and CDR2 SQIVND (reference sequence). Trimming removed 3 bases from V and 2 bases from J, with 11 bases in between. This CDR3 is built from 15 residues. CDR3 bases: TGTGCCAGTAGTATGCGTAGGGGGGCCTACAATGAGCAGTTCTTC. It codes for CASSMRRGAYNEQFF.

This chain connects TRBV6-2 or TRBV6-3 to TRBJ2-7; 11 nucleotides match TRBD1. CDR1 is MNHEY, CDR2 SVGEGT, per germline. Unmatched junction bases numbered 9, after V lost 2 bases and J lost 3 bases. The length of the CDR3 is 17 residues. The CDR3 protein is CASSYPFPGQGDYEQYF. The CDR3 region has the DNA TGTGCCAGCAGTTACCCCTTTCCGGGACAGGGGGACTACGAGCAGTACTTC.

This clonotype has only one observation. The V gene is TRBV7-9, the J gene TRBJ2-5, with D possibly being TRBD1 or TRBD2 (5 bases each). This CDR3 spans 16 amino acids. From germline, CDR1 is SEHNR and CDR2 FQNEAQ (reference sequence). V shed 3 bases and J shed 1 base, with 15 bases lying between them. The CDR3: CASSFLRGTLQETQYF. The CDR3 coding sequence is TGTGCCAGCAGCTTTCTACGAGGGACCCTCCAAGAGACCCAGTACTTC.